The clone carrying this T cell receptor (beta chain) was seen a handful of times. Its antigen remains unidentified. The data belong to a study of T cell repertoires in cytomegalovirus infection. Background on the study: In public TCR beta signatures, there were indications of both CMV infection and matching HLA type.

V gave up 0 bases and J gave up 6 bases; unmatched junction bases: 8. This CDR3 is built from 16 residues. Per the germline V gene, CDR1 is DFQATT and CDR2 is SNEGSKA (reference sequence). TCRdb analysed the reads with MiXCR anew, one entry per CDR3 protein. The sample has around 530,000 distinct CDR3 sequences, approximately 26% seen once. Study-level results: Of the TCR beta families, the public ones yielded a cumulative frequency that identified carriers of CMV plus the relevant HLA. HLA-C-restricted CMV clonotypes gave the most frequent clonotype in two of eight donors.

This receptor was taken from a human donor in good health (CMV status not recorded). Some clones in this sample may be carry-over from other donors' samples. The chain links TRBV20-1 to TRBJ2-3; 11 bases fit TRBD2. Sequencing was carried out using PBMCs. DNA for the CDR3: TGCAGTGCTAGAGAGGGGACTAGCGGTCGAGGGGATACGCAGTATTTT. Residues: CSAREGTSGRGDTQYF.